Given below is one T cell receptor (beta chain) in context. This sample is part of a study of cytomegalovirus exposure and HLA in healthy donors. V was clipped by 4 bases and J by 5 bases, with 9 bases between them. The CDR3 spans 13 residues. Germline CDR1 reads KGHSH; CDR2 reads LQKENI. The PCR ran on 60 Vbeta and 13 Jbeta primers. Clones were read by immunoSEQ multiplex PCR, and TCRdb kept only the in-frame ones, dropping some. The profile covers approximately 150,000 clones, with about 75% appearing a single time and about 10% taken by the ten largest. The clonotype comes from a man younger than 30 in good health and CMV-seropositive. Sequenced input: PBMCs. The chain employs TRBV18 and TRBJ1-5; D is undetermined. CDR3 nucleotide sequence: TGTGCCAGCTCACAGGAGAACTATCAGCCCCAGCATTTT. Amino acid sequence: CASSQENYQPQHF. Variable domain in full (rest from reference TRBV18 and TRBJ1-5): NAGVMQNPRHLVRRRGQEARLRCSPMKGHSHVYWYRQLPEEGLKFMVYLQKENIIDESGMPKERFSAEFPKEGPSILRIQQVVRGDSAAYFCASSQENYQPQHFGDGTRLSIL.